This record looks at one T cell receptor beta chain sequence and its context. TCRdb keeps only in-frame clones here, not all; method: immunoSEQ multiplex PCR. This sample carries about 2.1 million clones, 85% to 95% of them seen once, and the ten largest clones take roughly 1.8%. Terminally differentiated effector memory CD45RA+ cells were excluded from the naive CD8 cells, which were CD45RO-negative and positively selected for CCR7. The data originate from a study of shared clonotypes between healthy human individuals. CDR1 and CDR2 (germline): GTSNPN, SVGIG (reference sequence). CDR3 length equals 15 residues. The trim removed 4 bases at V and 12 bases at J, leaving 10 bases unmatched.

The V and J genes are TRBV30 and TRBJ2-1; 15 nucleotides match TRBD2. Sequences were obtained from naive CD8+ T cells from PBMCs. This receptor was obtained from a man aged 18 to 35 in good health. Some clones in this sample may be carry-over from other donors' samples. CDR3 in DNA: TGTGCCTGGAACATTGGAGGACTAGCGGGAGGGTGGCAGTTCTTC. Translating it yields CAWNIGGLAGGWQFF.